These 22 T cell receptor beta chains were sequenced from one sample in a study of T cell responses to AZD1222 COVID-19 vaccine. Only in-frame clones appear in the TCRdb table, and some are missing; sequencing was by immunoSEQ multiplex PCR. The sample has roughly 100,000 clones, roughly 82% seen once. Material: peripheral blood, obtained on day 0 of AZD1222 vaccination. The origin of the receptors is an adult in good health.

In this sample, this clone turned up once. The J gene is TRBJ1-1, the V gene TRBV5-1; 7 bases are shared with TRBD1. CDR3 length: 12 amino acids. The J segment lost 9 bases and the V segment lost 3 bases, leaving 5 bases of the junction unmatched. Germline-derived CDR1 and CDR2 are SGHRS and YFSETQ. The CDR3: CASSYPTGKAFF. Here the CDR3 DNA reads TGCGCCAGCAGCTACCCGACAGGGAAAGCTTTCTTT.

In its sample, this clone was seen once. The chain couples TRBV6-2 or TRBV6-3 to TRBJ2-3; 8 positions match TRBD2. With V trimmed by 2 bases and J by 4 bases, 14 bases remained unmatched. The CDR3 is 18 amino acids. The germline CDR1 and CDR2 sequences are MNHEY and SVGEGT. Written as DNA, the CDR3 is TGTGCCAGCAGTTACCCACCAGGACGGGGGGGCCAGGCAGATACGCAGTATTTT. Protein product: CASSYPPGRGGQADTQYF.

This sequence joins TRBV7-9 and TRBJ2-7; 13 bases are a match to TRBD2. Germline V lookup: CDR1 SEHNR, CDR2 FQNEAQ (reference sequence). This CDR3 is 15 amino acids long. The trim removed 4 bases at V and 2 bases at J, leaving 2 bases unmatched. Here the CDR3 DNA reads TGTGCCAGCAGCTACGGACTAGCGGGGGCCTACGAGCAGTACTTC. It is translated as CASSYGLAGAYEQYF.

The chain recombines TRBV4-3 with TRBJ1-6; perhaps TRBD1 as D (6 bases). The CDR3 runs 14 residues. Trimming pared 1 base from V and 7 bases from J, leaving 8 bases between. Germline V CDR1 and CDR2: LGHNA, YSLEER. CDR3 DNA sequence: TGCGCCAGCAGCCAAGTCCAGGGGAATTCACCCCTCCACTTT. This translates into CASSQVQGNSPLHF.

The chain employs TRBV15 and TRBJ2-7; 14 bases agree with TRBD2. After removal of 3 bases from V and 4 bases from J, the junction contained 8 bases not matched to a gene. The germline V gene has CDR1 LNHNV and CDR2 YYDKDF (reference sequence). This CDR3 contains 17 residues. CDR3 region: CATSRTSGGAQAYEQYF. The CDR3 DNA is TGTGCCACCAGCAGGACTAGCGGGGGGGCACAGGCATACGAGCAGTACTTC.

This chain links TRBV3-1 (or the pseudogene TRBV3-2) with TRBJ2-7, with 9 bases matching TRBD2. CDR1 and CDR2 (germline): LGHDT, YNNKEL (reference sequence). This CDR3 has 15 residues. V was clipped by 5 bases and J by 2 bases; unmatched bases: 7. The DNA of the CDR3 is TGTGCCAGCAGCGCTGGCGGGGGGGTCGCCTACGAGCAGTACTTC. Translation: CASSAGGGVAYEQYF.

V gene TRBV7-2 combines with J gene TRBJ1-5; a weak D match, TRBD1 (5 bases). Per the germline V gene, CDR1 is SGHTA and CDR2 is FQGNSA. The CDR3 is 13 amino acids. With 5 bases removed from V and 6 bases from J, the gap between germline ends came to 11 bases. CDR3 nucleotide sequence: TGTGCCAGCAGCGCCACCGGGGGTCAGCCCCAGCATTTT. As protein: CASSATGGQPQHF.

This clone was observed a few times. The V and J genes are TRBV27 and TRBJ2-2; TRBD1 matches 10 bases. CDR1 and CDR2 (germline): MNHEY, SMNVEV (reference sequence). The CDR3 length is 16 residues. V trimming: 4 bases; J trimming: 3 bases; junction bases outside the gene matches: 5. The CDR3 region has the DNA TGTGCCAGCAGTTGGGCGGGACAGGGGTACACCGGGGAGCTGTTTTTT. It translates to CASSWAGQGYTGELFF.

V is TRBV29-1 and J is TRBJ1-2, with no clear D. V was pared by 5 bases and J by 5 bases, with 15 bases between. The CDR3 runs to 13 residues. CDR1 SQVTM and CDR2 ANQGSEA come from the germline V gene. The CDR3 here is CSVKVGITYGYTF. The CDR3 nucleotides read TGCAGCGTTAAGGTCGGAATTACTTATGGCTACACCTTC.

This chain joins TRBV6-4 and TRBJ1-5, with D perhaps matching TRBD1 (6 bases). V gave up 0 bases and J gave up 2 bases, with 17 bases separating them. Germline V lookup: CDR1 MRHNA, CDR2 SNTAGT. The CDR3 runs 18 residues. The CDR3 DNA follows: TGTGCCAGCAGTGACTCGATGAGGGGGGGTGGGGGCAATCAGCCCCAGCATTTT. Translated, it gives CASSDSMRGGGGNQPQHF.

The chain recombines TRBV29-1 with TRBJ1-2; 7 bases fit TRBD1. The germline gives CDR1 SQVTM, CDR2 ANQGSEA. This CDR3 is 12 amino acids long. With V trimmed by 7 bases and J by 6 bases, 8 bases remained unmatched. CDR3 DNA sequence: TGCAGCGCGAAGGGGACAGTAGATGGCTACACCTTC. Protein: CSAKGTVDGYTF.

The chain links TRBV21-1 to TRBJ2-5; the table's TRBD2 call for D was not verified on the DNA. TRBV21-1 is a pseudogene. The CDR3 runs to 16 residues. The CDR3 DNA is TGTGCCAGCAGCCGACGGCGGGGGCAAGTCCGAGAGACCCAGTACTTC. Translating gives CASSRRRGQVRETQYF.

This sequence joins TRBV7-9 and TRBJ1-1; 8 positions match TRBD1. The CDR3 runs to 14 residues. CDR1 and CDR2 (germline): SEHNR, FQNEAQ (reference sequence). Trimming cost V 6 bases and J 3 bases; bases outside gene matches: 6. CDR3 DNA: TGTGCCAGCAGATCACAGGGGGGTTACACTGAAGCTTTCTTT. This gives the protein CASRSQGGYTEAFF. Full variable domain (rest looked up from reference TRBV7-9 and TRBJ1-1): DTGVSQNPRHKITKRGQNVTFRCDPISEHNRLYWYRQTLGQGPEFLTYFQNEAQLEKSRLLSDRFSAERPKGSFSTLEIQRTEQGDSAMYLCASRSQGGYTEAFFGQGTRLTVV.

The chain couples TRBV18 to TRBJ1-3; 7 positions match TRBD1. Losses at the gene ends were 1 base for V and 2 bases for J; bases not matched to a gene: 2. Germline CDR1 is KGHSH and CDR2 is LQKENI. The CDR3 has 15 residues. The CDR3 protein is CASSPQGAAGNTIYF. The CDR3 DNA is TGTGCCAGCTCACCACAGGGGGCGGCTGGAAACACCATATATTTT.

The rearrangement uses TRBV10-3 and TRBJ1-6; 12 bases agree with TRBD1. The ends lost 10 bases at V and 6 bases at J; junction bases unmatched: 7. CDR1 and CDR2 (germline): ENHRY, SYGVKD. This CDR3 is built from 15 residues. The CDR3 DNA sequence: TGTGCCACCGAGGGACAGGGGGCGGGTAATTCACCCCTCCACTTT. It encodes CATEGQGAGNSPLHF.

J is TRBJ2-1 and V is TRBV9; D unclear. Germline assignment: CDR1 SGDLS and CDR2 YYNGEE. V gave up 3 bases and J gave up 10 bases, with 11 bases separating them. This CDR3 spans 12 amino acids. CDR3 amino acids: CASSDPLGEQFF. CDR3 nucleotides: TGTGCCAGCAGCGATCCCCTAGGAGAGCAGTTCTTC.

This CDR3 reads CSVARTGGTEAFF. The CDR3, as DNA: TGCAGCGTTGCTAGGACAGGGGGCACTGAAGCTTTCTTT. V is TRBV29-1 and J is TRBJ1-1; 10 nucleotides align to TRBD1. This CDR3 comprises 13 residues. Losses at the gene ends were 4 bases for V and 4 bases for J; bases not matched to a gene: 3. CDR1 is SQVTM and CDR2 is ANQGSEA in the germline V gene.

This clone was observed once. The chain is built from TRBV25-1 and TRBJ2-5; D remains unclear. CDR1 MGHDK and CDR2 SYGVNS come from the germline V gene. This CDR3 is built from 16 residues. V was pared by 2 bases and J by 0 bases, with 13 bases between. CDR3 in DNA: TGTGCCAGCAGTGAAGTATTGGTGCAGAACCAAGAGACCCAGTACTTC. Amino acid sequence: CASSEVLVQNQETQYF.

This clone has a single count. The chain has TRBV19 and TRBJ1-5; TRBD1 aligns across 7 bases. This CDR3 comprises 14 residues. Germline-derived CDR1 and CDR2 are LNHDA and SQIVND (reference sequence). Trimming cost V 6 bases and J 4 bases; bases outside gene matches: 6. The chain's CDR3 is CASRRQGDNQPQHF. The CDR3 DNA sequence: TGTGCCAGTAGAAGACAGGGCGATAATCAGCCCCAGCATTTT. Together with reference TRBV19 and TRBJ1-5, the CDR3 gives the full variable domain: DGGITQSPKYLFRKEGQNVTLSCEQNLNHDAMYWYRQDPGQGLRLIYYSQIVNDFQKGDIAEGYSVSREKKESFPLTVTSAQKNPTAFYLCASRRQGDNQPQHFGDGTRLSIL.

The gene calls are TRBV28 and TRBJ2-3, with no clear D. The V gene lost 6 bases and the J gene lost 3 bases, with 16 bases spanning the gap. The CDR3 totals 15 residues. Looked up from germline, CDR1 is MDHEN and CDR2 is SYDVKM. In DNA form, the CDR3 reads TGTGCCAGCAGCCCGTATATCCTTGGAACAGATACGCAGTATTTT. This translates into CASSPYILGTDTQYF. The full variable domain, rest sourced from reference TRBV28 and TRBJ2-3, is DVKVTQSSRYLVKRTGEKVFLECVQDMDHENMFWYRQDPGLGLRLIYFSYDVKMKEKGDIPEGYSVSREKKERFSLILESASTNQTSMYLCASSPYILGTDTQYFGPGTRLTVL.

The V call is TRBV27, the J call TRBJ2-1; D is unclear. CDR3 length equals 17 residues. Trimming stripped 7 bases from V and 1 base from J, with 20 bases between. Germline values: CDR1 MNHEY, CDR2 SMNVEV (reference sequence). For the CDR3, the DNA is TGTGCCAGCACCCTTTCCTTCGCGGAATCTTCCTACAATGAGCAGTTCTTC. Protein: CASTLSFAESSYNEQFF.

V and J are TRBV5-1 and TRBJ2-3; D call uncertain. The germline gives CDR1 SGHRS, CDR2 YFSETQ. The CDR3 is 13 residues long. Trimming removed 4 bases from V and 5 bases from J, with 11 bases in between. CDR3 region: CASSPQARDTQYF. The CDR3 coding sequence is TGCGCCAGCAGCCCGCAGGCAAGAGATACGCAGTATTTT. Full variable domain (outside the CDR3, taken from reference TRBV5-1 and TRBJ2-3): KAGVTQTPRYLIKTRGQQVTLSCSPISGHRSVSWYQQTPGQGLQFLFEYFSETQRNKGNFPGRFSGRQFSNSRSEMNVSTLELGDSALYLCASSPQARDTQYFGPGTRLTVL.